This TCR beta chain was observed in a study of response to subunit inactivated influenza vaccine. The junction had 9 bases not matched to a gene; V was cut back by 3 bases and J by 0 bases. Germline loops: CDR1 MNHNS, CDR2 SASEGT. The CDR3 extends over 17 amino acids. TCRdb independently ran MiXCR on the RT-PCR reads; one entry per CDR3 protein. Seen here are about 500,000 distinct CDR3 sequences, around 7.7% observed once, and the top ten hold about an eighth. This clonotype turned up a few times. This chain connects TRBV6-1 to TRBJ1-1, with TRBD1 identical over 8 bases. The sample consisted of PBMCs from blood, taken around 25 months after vaccination. This TCR came from a man between 50 and 69 years old who received an inactivated influenza vaccine. CDR3: CASSDRDRLNMNTEAFF. The CDR3 DNA follows: TGTGCCAGCAGTGACCGGGACAGGCTTAACATGAACACTGAAGCTTTCTTT.